The 4 T cell receptor beta chains below come from one sample, sequenced in a study of graft-versus-host responses after intestinal transplantation. No antigens are known for them. Clones were sequenced by immunoSEQ multiplex PCR, and TCRdb holds only the in-frame ones, with some missing. The sample consists of 50,000 or so clones, about 90% of them appearing once. The source was unstimulated CD4+ T cells sorted from spleen or lymph node cells, collected before transplant. The receptors were gathered from a human donor who was the organ donor for an intestinal transplant.

This clone was counted once. The chain has TRBV7-2 and TRBJ1-2; D possibly corresponds to TRBD1 (5 bases). Germline lookup yields CDR1 SGHTA and CDR2 FQGNSA. This CDR3 is built from 14 residues. The ends were cut back, 5 bases at V and 8 bases at J, with 18 bases in the middle. The CDR3 DNA is TGTGCCAGCAGCAACGGCTTCGGGGGTTGGGGCTACACCTTC. This codes for CASSNGFGGWGYTF.

This chain joins TRBV7-2 and TRBJ2-7, with 9 nucleotides matching TRBD1. The J segment lost 6 bases and the V segment lost 2 bases, leaving 2 bases of the junction unmatched. From germline, CDR1 is SGHTA and CDR2 FQGNSA. The CDR3 is 13 residues long. The CDR3 protein is CASSLLTGGEQYF. The CDR3 DNA reads TGTGCCAGCAGCTTATTGACAGGGGGCGAGCAGTACTTC.

J is TRBJ2-5 and V is TRBV5-6; D call uncertain. The CDR3 length is 11 residues. Trimming took 2 bases from V and 5 from J, leaving 4 bases between them. Germline V gene data show CDR1 as SGHDT and CDR2 as YYEEEE. The DNA of the CDR3 is TGTGCCAGCAGCTTAAGGGAGACCCAGTACTTC. This codes for CASSLRETQYF. Together with reference TRBV5-6 and TRBJ2-5, the CDR3 gives the full variable domain: DAGVTQSPTHLIKTRGQQVTLRCSPKSGHDTVSWYQQALGQGPQFIFQYYEEEERQRGNFPDRFSGHQFPNYSSELNVNALLLGDSALYLCASSLRETQYFGPGTRLLVL.

The rearrangement joins TRBV7-8 to TRBJ2-2; D remains unclear. The V gene's germline CDR1 is SGHVS and CDR2 FQNEAQ. Trimming took 5 bases from V and 1 from J, leaving 8 bases between them. The CDR3 is 14 residues long. In DNA form, the CDR3 reads TGTGCCAGCAGCCCCAGTTGGAACACCGGGGAGCTGTTTTTT. This gives the protein CASSPSWNTGELFF.